These T cell receptor beta chains were read from a single sample in a study of T cell repertoires in cytomegalovirus infection. Antigen specificity for these receptors is unknown. MiXCR, run by TCRdb on the reads, gives a single entry per CDR3 protein. The profile covers about 920,000 distinct CDR3 sequences, with approximately 30% appearing a single time and 10% to 15% taken by the ten largest. Sequencing used cultured CD8+ T cells from PBMCs, obtained from culture after CMV antigen stimulation. These receptors all come from a human donor in good health (CMV status not recorded). Some clones in this sample may be carry-over from other donors' samples. CDR3s include the opening cysteine and the closing phenylalanine or tryptophan. D genes are given only for firm matches. Clone size is given for some rows only: seen once, a few or many times, or a class if the clone is expanded.

J: TRBJ2-2; D: TRBD2; V: TRBV6-4; size: NA; CDR3: CASSDKAGGYTGELFF; DNA: TGTGCCAGCAGCGATAAGGCGGGGGGATACACCGGGGAGCTGTTTTTT
J: TRBJ2-3; D: NA; V: TRBV7-9; size: NA; CDR3: CASSLLEQESTDTQYF; DNA: TGTGCCAGCAGCTTGTTAGAACAGGAGAGCACAGATACGCAGTATTTT
J: TRBJ1-1; D: NA; V: TRBV7-9; size: NA; CDR3: CASSLSDRGAFF; DNA: TGTGCCAGCAGCTTATCGGATAGGGGAGCTTTCTTT
J: TRBJ2-1; D: TRBD2; V: TRBV7-8; size: many; CDR3: CASSPSLAGEGNEQFF; DNA: TGTGCCAGCAGCCCATCCCTAGCGGGGGAAGGGAATGAGCAGTTCTTC
J: TRBJ2-3; D: TRBD2; V: TRBV2; size: NA; CDR3: CASRRLAGGSWARTDTQYF; DNA: TGTGCCAGCAGGAGGTTAGCGGGGGGGAGTTGGGCCCGCACAGATACGCAGTATTTT
J: TRBJ1-2; D: TRBD1; V: TRBV7-9; size: many; CDR3: CASSVGQANYGYTF; DNA: TGTGCCAGCAGCGTGGGACAGGCGAACTATGGCTACACCTTC
J: TRBJ2-2; D: TRBD2; V: TRBV7-2; size: many; CDR3: CASTPLRGSLDGELFF; DNA: TGTGCCAGCACCCCGTTGCGGGGGTCCCTTGACGGGGAGCTGTTTTTT
J: TRBJ1-1; D: TRBD1; V: TRBV4-3; size: few; CDR3: CASSQHRGGNTEAFF; DNA: TGCGCCAGCAGCCAACACAGGGGTGGGAACACTGAAGCTTTCTTT
J: TRBJ1-1; D: TRBD1; V: TRBV6-1; size: NA; CDR3: CASSPGGSLNTEAFF; DNA: TGTGCCAGCAGTCCAGGGGGAAGTCTGAACACTGAAGCTTTCTTT
J: TRBJ1-4; D: NA; V: TRBV7-2; size: many; CDR3: CASSEPSDTRGELFF; DNA: TGTGCCAGCAGCGAACCCTCGGACACCCGGGGAGAACTGTTTTTT
J: TRBJ2-1; D: NA; V: TRBV11-2; size: NA; CDR3: CASSPPREQFF; DNA: TGTGCCAGCAGCCCACCCCGAGAGCAGTTCTTC
J: TRBJ2-1; D: TRBD1; V: TRBV6-2/TRBV6-3; size: few; CDR3: CASSQLRGSSYNEQFF; DNA: TGTGCCAGCAGTCAGCTCAGGGGGAGCTCCTACAATGAGCAGTTCTTC
J: TRBJ2-5; D: NA; V: TRBV11-2; size: few; CDR3: CASSMGPTGWETQYF; DNA: TGTGCCAGCAGCATGGGACCCACGGGGTGGGAGACCCAGTACTTC
J: TRBJ1-5; D: NA; V: TRBV24-1; size: few; CDR3: CATSENTGSPGSQHF; DNA: TGTGCCACCAGTGAGAATACAGGGAGTCCAGGGTCCCAGCATTTT
J: TRBJ1-1; D: TRBD1; V: TRBV13; size: NA; CDR3: CASSLADRGMFTEAFF; DNA: TGTGCCAGCAGCTTAGCGGACAGGGGAATGTTCACTGAAGCTTTCTTT
J: TRBJ2-7; D: NA; V: TRBV6-4; size: many; CDR3: CASRPCYLDSLLRLYEQYF; DNA: TGTGCCAGCAGACCCTGTTATTTAGACAGTTTACTACGCCTGTACGAGCAGTACTTC